These 29 T cell receptor beta chains were all obtained from the same sample, sequenced in a study of identical twins. TCRdb re-derived calls from the 5' RACE reads in MiXCR, one entry per CDR3 protein. The profile shows around 370,000 distinct CDR3 sequences, roughly 9% of them singletons. Sequenced: naive T cells sorted from blood. Source of these receptors: a woman in her forties or fifties in good health.

The rearrangement links TRBV3-1 to TRBJ2-5; 7 positions agree with TRBD1. J gave up 3 bases and V 5 bases, and 9 bases lay outside the gene matches. CDR1 is LGHDT, CDR2 YNNKEL, per germline (reference sequence). CDR3 length equals 15 residues. DNA for the CDR3: TGTGCCAGCAGCGGAGTCGGACAGGCCAAAGAGACCCAGTACTTC. Translation: CASSGVGQAKETQYF.

This clonotype was observed many times. The genes are TRBV12-3 or TRBV12-4 and TRBJ1-1; D may be TRBD1 (6 bases). The V end lost 4 bases, the J end lost 0 bases, and 9 bases lay between the germline ends. This CDR3 contains 14 residues. CDR3 sequence reads: CASSSGAMNTEAFF. The CDR3 DNA reads as TGTGCCAGCAGTTCGGGGGCTATGAACACTGAAGCTTTCTTT.

This clonotype came up a few times. The chain links TRBV27 to TRBJ2-7; 10 nucleotides agree with TRBD2. There are 15 residues in the CDR3. V lost 6 bases and J lost 1; bases outside the gene matches: 6. Germline CDR1 is MNHEY and CDR2 is SMNVEV (reference sequence). CDR3 DNA: TGTGCCAGCAGCCGAAGCGGGAGGGCGTCCTACGAGCAGTACTTC. As protein: CASSRSGRASYEQYF.

For this clonotype: Just one base apart from a much larger clone, this may be a read error. The chain links TRBV5-5 to TRBJ2-1; D unclear. Germline V CDR1 and CDR2: SGHKS, YYEKEE (reference sequence). Trimming removed 2 bases at V and 11 bases at J, with 14 bases between. This CDR3 has 13 residues. CDR3 protein: CASSLSPTYQQFF. CDR3 coding DNA: TGTGCCAGCAGCTTATCCCCAACCTATCAGCAGTTCTTC.

Note on this clonotype: Likely a read error: the CDR3 ends without its conserved phenylalanine or tryptophan. The chain joins TRBV30 to TRBJ2-7; TRBD1 is a possible D gene (5 bases). The CDR3 has 13 amino acids. Germline V CDR1 and CDR2: GTSNPN, SVGIG (reference sequence). V was shortened by 3 bases and J by 2 bases, with 11 bases between the two germline ends. CDR3 sequence reads: CAWSNDSTYEQYS. CDR3 nucleotides: TGTGCCTGGAGCAACGACAGTACCTACGAGCAGTACTCC.

This clonotype was seen only a few times. The rearrangement links TRBV12-3 or TRBV12-4 to TRBJ1-5; the match to TRBD1 covers 7 bases. After removal of 3 bases from V and 7 bases from J, the junction contained 6 bases not matched to a gene. The CDR3 length is 14 residues. The CDR3 nucleotides read TGTGCCAGCAGTTTCTTAGGGGGCGGACAGCCCCAGCATTTT. It translates to CASSFLGGGQPQHF.

This clonotype was counted ten times or more. The CDR3: CASSLQPLTGELFF. The CDR3 bases are TGCGCCAGCAGCTTGCAACCGCTCACCGGGGAGCTGTTTTTT. The rearrangement joins TRBV5-1 to TRBJ2-2; no firm D call. V dropped 1 base and J dropped 4 bases, with 8 bases sitting between them. CDR1 is SGHRS, CDR2 YFSETQ, per germline. This CDR3 region has 14 residues.

The table lists this clonotype with a few counts. The chain carries TRBV29-1 and TRBJ2-3; D possibly corresponds to TRBD2 (6 bases). V lost 4 bases and J lost 0, with 11 bases in between. CDR1 and CDR2 (germline): SQVTM, ANQGSEA. The CDR3 is 14 residues long. The CDR3 coding sequence is TGCAGCGTTGCCCGGGGGTCTAGCACAGATACGCAGTATTTT. It is translated as CSVARGSSTDTQYF.

This clonotype was recorded many times. The chain links TRBV12-3 or TRBV12-4 to TRBJ2-7, with D uncertain. V lost 1 base and J lost 6, with 4 bases in between. The CDR3 has 11 residues. CDR3 amino acids: CASSLGFEQYV. CDR3 bases: TGTGCCAGCAGTTTAGGGTTCGAGCAGTACGTC.

This clonotype was seen more than once but under ten times. The chain recombines TRBV29-1 with TRBJ2-2; tentatively, D is TRBD1 or TRBD2 (5 bases each). Looked up from germline, CDR1 is SQVTM and CDR2 is ANQGSEA. Deletions cut 4 bases from V and 1 base from J, with 10 bases between. CDR3 length: 14 amino acids. The DNA for the CDR3 is TGCAGCGTTGTCGGGGCTGGGAACACCGGGGAGCTGTTTTTT. This sequence encodes CSVVGAGNTGELFF.

The table lists this clonotype with many counts. The chain combines TRBV15 with TRBJ1-1, with D unresolved. The CDR3 is 17 residues long. Trimming took 0 bases from V and 0 from J, leaving 14 bases between them. In germline, CDR1 is LNHNV, CDR2 YYDKDF (reference sequence). The CDR3 reads CATSRDRFAAMNTEAFF. The CDR3, as DNA: TGTGCCACCAGCAGAGATCGTTTTGCGGCCATGAACACTGAAGCTTTCTTT.

This clonotype was recorded many times. The rearrangement joins TRBV12-3 or TRBV12-4 to TRBJ1-5, with TRBD1 as a possible D gene (5 bases). V was pared by 8 bases and J by 3 bases, with 17 bases between. This CDR3 is 15 amino acids long. This CDR3 reads CASGPARGLNQPQHF. The CDR3 DNA reads TGTGCCAGCGGCCCTGCAAGGGGACTCAATCAGCCCCAGCATTTT.

This clonotype has just a few counts. This chain joins TRBV12-3 or TRBV12-4 and TRBJ1-2; no firm D call. The CDR3 sequence is 13 residues long. V was pared by 7 bases and J by 7 bases, with 16 bases between. Here the CDR3 DNA reads TGTGCCAGCATTTACCCCGGGTTGGGTGGCTACACCTTC. Translated, it gives CASIYPGLGGYTF.

This clonotype was observed at least ten times. The chain links TRBV5-1 to TRBJ2-2; no clear D gene. Trimming left V 3 bases short and J 1 base short, with 16 bases between. The CDR3 is 17 amino acids. Germline CDR1 SGHRS, CDR2 YFSETQ. The CDR3 protein is CASSSHSVGLNTGELFF. Here the CDR3 DNA reads TGCGCCAGCAGCTCACACTCGGTTGGTCTGAACACCGGGGAGCTGTTTTTT.

This clonotype was counted at least ten times. This chain links TRBV29-1 with TRBJ1-4; a possible D gene is TRBD1 (5 bases). The CDR3 consists of 11 residues. Germline V gene data show CDR1 as SQVTM and CDR2 as ANQGSEA. Trimming pared 6 bases from V and 13 bases from J, leaving 15 bases between. The CDR3 coding sequence is TGCAGCGTCGCCTGGGGCTTGGGACTGTTTTTT. It is translated as CSVAWGLGLFF.

Ten or more counts support this clonotype. V usage is TRBV12-3 or TRBV12-4 and J usage is TRBJ2-6; D gene ambiguous. The CDR3 spans 14 residues. V dropped 6 bases and J dropped 0 bases, with 6 bases sitting between them. CDR3 in amino acids: CASRLSSGANVLTF. The CDR3 DNA reads TGTGCCAGCAGATTGAGCTCTGGGGCCAACGTCCTGACTTTC.

This clonotype was picked up a small number of times. Here the CDR3 DNA reads TGTGCCACCGAGGACCACGGAGGTCAGCCCCAGCATTTT. Translating gives CATEDHGGQPQHF. The V call is TRBV24-1, the J call TRBJ1-5; the D is unclear. V was clipped by 9 bases and J by 6 bases, with 14 bases between them. This CDR3 region has 13 residues. CDR1 and CDR2 (germline): KGHDR, SFDVKD.

This clonotype was counted many times. The J gene is TRBJ1-4, the V gene TRBV12-3 or TRBV12-4; TRBD1 might be the D (5 bases). The CDR3 runs 16 residues. V was pared by 7 bases and J by 0 bases, with 15 bases between. CDR3 nucleotides: TGTGCCAGCAAAGGGACCTTCGGTGCAACTAATGAAAAACTGTTTTTT. Its translation: CASKGTFGATNEKLFF.

This clonotype occurred a few times. The chain uses TRBV7-3 and TRBJ1-2; the D gene is possibly TRBD1 (5 bases). V dropped 1 base and J dropped 5 bases, with 17 bases sitting between them. CDR3 length equals 16 residues. Germline-derived CDR1 and CDR2 are SGHTA and FQGTGA. The CDR3 nucleotides read TGTGCCAGCAGCTTAAAAGGGGTATCTCCCGAGTATGGCTACACCTTC. Residues: CASSLKGVSPEYGYTF.

This clonotype turned up a few times. The gene calls are TRBV27 and TRBJ1-1; D gene unclear. Germline loops: CDR1 MNHEY, CDR2 SMNVEV (reference sequence). The CDR3 is made up of 14 amino acids. V lost 2 bases and J 0 bases, leaving 7 bases between the germline ends. CDR3 in amino acids: CASSLIPMNTEAFF. CDR3 nucleotide sequence: TGTGCCAGCAGTTTAATACCTATGAACACTGAAGCTTTCTTT.

This clonotype occurred many times. The V call is TRBV7-9, the J call TRBJ2-2; no definite D call. The germline V and J ends were trimmed by 3 bases and 4 bases, with 9 bases remaining between them. The CDR3 runs 14 residues. Per the germline V gene, CDR1 is SEHNR and CDR2 is FQNEAQ (reference sequence). The CDR3 here is CASSLSLITGELFF. The CDR3 region has the DNA TGTGCCAGCAGCTTGAGTCTTATCACCGGGGAGCTGTTTTTT. The whole variable domain, remainder taken from reference TRBV7-9 and TRBJ2-2, is DTGVSQNPRHKITKRGQNVTFRCDPISEHNRLYWYRQTLGQGPEFLTYFQNEAQLEKSRLLSDRFSAERPKGSFSTLEIQRTEQGDSAMYLCASSLSLITGELFFGEGSRLTVL.

The CDR3 nucleotides are TGCGCCAGCAGCTTGGGGGTACGAACTGCGGCTGGGGCCAACGTCCTGACTTTC. Its protein is CASSLGVRTAAGANVLTF. V usage is TRBV5-1 and J usage is TRBJ2-6; D remains unclear. This CDR3 comprises 18 residues. Germline V gene data show CDR1 as SGHRS and CDR2 as YFSETQ. V lost 0 bases and J 2 bases, leaving 15 bases between the germline ends.

J is TRBJ2-7 and V is TRBV6-1; maybe TRBD1 (6 bases). This CDR3 has 18 residues. With 2 bases removed from V and 0 bases from J, the gap between germline ends came to 20 bases. Germline V gene lookup returns CDR1 MNHNS and CDR2 SASEGT. This CDR3 is CASSEISPSGTTSYEQYF. In DNA, the CDR3 is TGTGCCAGCAGTGAAATCTCCCCCTCCGGGACAACCTCCTACGAGCAGTACTTC.

The chain has TRBV14 and TRBJ2-7; no reliable D call. CDR3 size: 14 residues. V lost 1 base and J lost 2, with 9 bases in between. The germline gives CDR1 SGHDN, CDR2 FVKESK. CDR3 amino acids: CASSQGDWTYEQYF. In DNA form, the CDR3 reads TGTGCCAGCAGCCAAGGTGACTGGACCTACGAGCAGTACTTC.

V usage is TRBV10-3 and J usage is TRBJ2-3; D might be TRBD2 (5 bases). V was clipped by 0 bases and J by 8 bases, with 12 bases between them. This CDR3 has 14 amino acids. Germline CDR1 is ENHRY and CDR2 is SYGVKD. CDR3 protein: CAISESYSEGTQYF. DNA of the CDR3: TGTGCCATCAGTGAGTCTTATTCCGAGGGTACGCAGTATTTT.

This clonotype was observed at least ten times. The gene calls are TRBV5-8 and TRBJ1-5; possible D gene TRBD1, 6 bases. This CDR3 spans 14 amino acids. From germline, CDR1 is SGHTS and CDR2 YDEGEE. V lost 2 bases and J lost 4, with 10 bases in between. The CDR3 coding sequence is TGTGCCAGCAGCTTAGGGGACATAAATCAGCCCCAGCATTTT. Translating it yields CASSLGDINQPQHF. The full variable domain, rest sourced from reference TRBV5-8 and TRBJ1-5, is EAGVTQSPTHLIKTRGQQATLRCSPISGHTSVYWYQQALGLGLQFLLWYDEGEERNRGNFPPRFSGRQFPNYSSELNVNALELEDSALYLCASSLGDINQPQHFGDGTRLSIL.

At least ten counts were recorded for this clonotype. The rearrangement joins TRBV6-1 to TRBJ2-3; D ambiguous. V gave up 7 bases and J gave up 6 bases, with 20 bases separating them. The CDR3 contains 15 residues. Germline CDR1 and CDR2: MNHNS and SASEGT. CDR3 region: CASTPTALGPDTQYF. CDR3 DNA: TGTGCCAGCACTCCAACCGCCCTAGGGCCCGATACGCAGTATTTT.

This clonotype came up many times. The V gene is TRBV29-1, the J gene TRBJ1-1; D might be TRBD1 (6 bases). Trimming took 6 bases from V and 0 from J, leaving 11 bases between them. The germline V gene encodes CDR1 SQVTM and CDR2 ANQGSEA. The CDR3 totals 13 residues. CDR3 loop: CSVAGVMNTEAFF. As DNA, the CDR3 is TGCAGCGTCGCAGGGGTCATGAACACTGAAGCTTTCTTT.

This clonotype was observed a few times. This sequence joins TRBV7-8 and TRBJ2-1, with 10 bases aligning to TRBD2. Germline-derived CDR1 and CDR2 are SGHVS and FQNEAQ. J gave up 1 base and V 6 bases, and 6 bases lay outside the gene matches. The CDR3 extends over 16 amino acids. CDR3 sequence: CASSGLAGVSYNEQFF. In DNA, the CDR3 is TGTGCCAGCAGTGGTCTAGCGGGAGTGTCCTACAATGAGCAGTTCTTC.